This T cell receptor (beta chain) was recorded in a study of cytomegalovirus exposure and HLA in healthy donors (dated by TCRdb to about 2017). About the investigation overall: According to an earlier analysis of a few hundred of the donors, 150 million to 200 million T cells yielded over 90 million unique TCR beta sequences and roughly 280 Gb of sequence data. Roughly 300 gigabases of sequencing data and around 87 million unique TCR sequences were included in an early release covering roughly 600 HLA-typed donors. Of the 300 to 400 genotyped donors, approximately 83% fell in the genetic ancestry cluster associated with self-reported Caucasian donors. The study aimed to test whether cataloging public T cell receptors could reveal signatures of past pathogen exposure. Using immunosequencing, the study profiled T cell repertoires from about 620 subjects and related those repertoires to cytomegalovirus serostatus. Besides the first cohort of under 700 subjects, a separate validation cohort made up of 120 different subjects was used. To predict cytomegalovirus infection status, the study combined high-throughput TCR immunosequencing, statistical association of individual TCRs with disease status, and machine learning. A later analysis re-analyzed previously published TCR beta repertoires from roughly 690 donors and added high-resolution HLA genotyping to study TCR occurrence patterns. The later analysis used no new phenotypic data to find candidate immune exposures, relying instead on TCR beta sequences and their occurrence across donors. To decide whether each TCR beta V gene segment behaved as functional or pseudogenic, an earlier analysis of approximately 620 of the donors relied on high-throughput TCR beta sequencing. Alongside the repertoire data, information on donor age, sex, ethnicity and CMV serostatus was compiled. A later genetic analysis used genome-wide SNP genotypes for about 65% of the 666 donors, treating that subset as a discovery cohort. All discovery cohort repertoires had been generated on a single sequencing platform. Both class I and class II loci were covered by HLA typing, at four-digit resolution. The number of typed donors differed by locus: roughly 629-640 for A, B, C, DRB1 and DQB1; approximately 530 for DQA1; approximately 610 for DPA1; and 450 to 480 for DPB1. A handful of DR-DQ haplotypes were handled as single units for association and clustering because linkage in the cohort was strong. Across around 400 genotyped donors of the cohort, an average of about 240,000 unique TCR beta nucleotide sequences per donor were sequenced, and around 19% of those sequences were non-productive. General findings and caveats noted by the study authors: According to a later analysis, TCR association rates differed among HLA loci, with DRB1 alleles showing the most associated TCRs and HLA-C alleles showing the fewest. In an earlier analysis of 587 of the donors, most TCR beta V segments appeared in productive rearrangements about 87% or about 30% of the time, broadly matching IMGT annotations. A further reported finding was that TCR beta sequences accurately predicted the HLA-A and HLA-B alleles for most subjects in the first cohort. According to a later genetic analysis, donors in an Asian-associated ancestry cluster had fewer N-insertions in productive TCRs than the approximately 690-donor mean. A total of about 180 TCR beta chains were listed by the study as associated with cytomegalovirus. According to the authors, the approach could potentially be generalized to other disease states and immunological phenotypes. Linkage disequilibrium might explain the correlated functional status among segregating V segments, but an unknown experimental factor could not be excluded. Presence/absence analyses assumed roughly uniform sequencing depth across donors, an assumption that may not hold. Cytomegalovirus status was reported to be diagnosed by the classifier with high specificity and sensitivity in both the original and validation cohorts. In a later analysis, HLA-associated TCR beta chains showed more clonal expansion and lower generation probabilities than non-associated chains that were equally common. In vitro tests confirmed that a few of the cytomegalovirus-associated TCR beta chains recognize cytomegalovirus antigens. This cohort had only TCR beta chains sequenced, and the lack of alpha or paired-chain data limited which features could be detected. The sequencing pipeline was judged likely to have produced a cluster of highly shared sequence variants as a technical artifact. Immune exposure information for the cohort was limited to CMV serostatus. When HLA alleles, especially DR and DQ, strongly co-occurred, attributing TCR associations to individual alleles was difficult. Because HLA typing was missing for some donors at each locus, association tests included only the typed subset. In a later analysis, more than 15,000 TCR beta sequences were associated with specific HLA alleles at a false discovery rate of 0.05. A later analysis reported that several top co-occurrence clusters appeared linked to parvovirus B19, influenza, CMV and Epstein-Barr virus. Seventeen rarely observed V segments, including chromosome 9 orphons, were excluded from the earlier analysis of approximately 500 of the donors because counts were too low. A later analysis found that most CMV-associated TCR beta chains appeared HLA-restricted, with HLA associations seemingly driven largely by CMV exposure. In a later genetic analysis, a missense DCLRE1C variant was associated with V-gene and J-gene trimming of TCR beta chains, and the association was replicated in an independent cohort. Across donors, most TCR sequences were observed very rarely, whereas some public TCRs were present in many individuals.

This clone was picked up a small number of times. The specificity of this receptor is unknown. No qualities accompany the bases; no much larger clone lies one base away. The cohort consisted of 650 to 850 healthy bone marrow donors. At the time of sampling, all cohort members were nominally healthy, though unrecorded immune exposures were likely present. The donor was CMV seropositive and belonged to the group of about 290 seropositive cohort members. A peripheral blood sample was collected from each donor, and TCR beta sequencing was performed on peripheral blood mononuclear cells. Genomic DNA was extracted from the blood cell samples with the Qiagen DNeasy Blood Extraction Kit. Library prep was done by the immunoSEQ multiplex PCR assay. For the multiplex PCR, a mixture combining 60 forward primers for TCR Vbeta segments and 13 reverse primers for TCR Jbeta segments was used. Amplification of the CDR3 region of rearranged TCR beta genes was performed with a multiplex PCR assay on genomic DNA. The amplified TCR beta libraries were sequenced on the Illumina HiSeq System as 87-base-pair reads. The authors processed their data as follows. Across the roughly 670 repertoires, a later analysis counted some 80 million unique TCR beta chains, roughly 11 million of which were shared by at least two donors. A nearest-neighbor algorithm error-corrected the raw reads and collapsed the reads into unique sequences, merging closely related sequences to remove PCR and sequencing errors. V, D and J gene segments were assigned by aligning CDR3 sequences to IMGT reference sequences. For a sequence to be retained, a match of at least six nucleotides to both a V gene segment and a J gene segment was required. Rearrangements were called productive when the CDR3 lacked stop codons and stayed in frame with V and J; all others were non-productive. CDR3 was defined according to IMGT convention as the region running from the second conserved V-encoded cysteine to the conserved J-encoded phenylalanine. The earlier analysis of approximately 500 of the donors excluded sequences that lacked an unambiguous match to a single V gene segment. In an earlier analysis of approximately 550 of the donors, V segments were called functional above 56.7% productive rearrangements and were called segregating when the between-donor standard deviation exceeded 5%. A statistical classification framework was built for diagnosing cytomegalovirus status from the catalog of TCR beta chain sequences. In a later analysis, TCR nucleotide sequences were compared against IMGT/GENE-DB human TR gene sequences so that V and J genes could be assigned. Using the TCRdist pipeline, a later analysis assigned CDR3 sequences along with most-parsimonious VDJ recombination scenarios. In a later analysis, each TCR beta chain was defined by its CDR3 amino acid sequence together with its V-gene family, and reads lacking a unique V-gene family were excluded. To address suspected cross-contamination and a sequencing artifact, a later analysis removed 450 to 700 highly shared, low-generation-probability nucleotide sequences. In a later analysis, a clonal expansion index for each public chain was calculated from normalized within-repertoire ranks of inferred template counts. In a later analysis, generation probabilities were computed using a VDJ recombination model fitted to out-of-frame rearrangements, and the results were checked against IGoR. Hypergeometric tests were used in a later analysis to score TCR-TCR, TCR-HLA and TCR-CMV co-occurrence, with a repertoire-size bias correction applied to the TCR pairs. False discovery rates were estimated in a later analysis by permuting HLA or CMV assignments 20 times. A later analysis grouped co-occurring TCRs with DBSCAN, adding TCRdist sequence similarity when clustering within HLA-allele-positive subsets. Repertoires with fewer than 30,000 or more than 120,000 public chains were left out of co-occurrence clustering, as were a handful of repertoires with anomalous nucleotide sharing. TCRdb re-hosts the immuneACCESS table, in-frame sequences only. Its copies lack some clones; in the studies checked, an unresolved V gene accounts for under half of them, and the cause for the rest is not known. From that table come the V and J calls and clone size; the DNA was used to work out D and trimming. The sample data list 40,000 to 45,000 clones, and roughly 87% of these were observed just once. The ten largest account for approximately 8% of the sample.

The sample comprised PBMCs. This sequence was found in a woman aged 40 to 50 in good health and CMV-seropositive.

CDR3 protein: CASSQATGGTGELFF. In nucleotides, the sequence is TGTGCCAGCAGTCAAGCTACCGGGGGAACCGGGGAGCTGTTTTTT. The chain is assembled from TRBV27 and TRBJ2-2, with a weak D call of TRBD2 (6 bases match). V loses 5 bases of germline sequence and J loses 5 bases, and the interval between the two ends is 15 bases. The CDR3 spans 15 residues, from the cysteine through the phenylalanine. Kept here is only the CDR3 DNA, which spans 45 bases and is read in frame from base 1. In the germline V gene (reference sequence), CDR1 corresponds to MNHEY and CDR2 to SMNVEV.